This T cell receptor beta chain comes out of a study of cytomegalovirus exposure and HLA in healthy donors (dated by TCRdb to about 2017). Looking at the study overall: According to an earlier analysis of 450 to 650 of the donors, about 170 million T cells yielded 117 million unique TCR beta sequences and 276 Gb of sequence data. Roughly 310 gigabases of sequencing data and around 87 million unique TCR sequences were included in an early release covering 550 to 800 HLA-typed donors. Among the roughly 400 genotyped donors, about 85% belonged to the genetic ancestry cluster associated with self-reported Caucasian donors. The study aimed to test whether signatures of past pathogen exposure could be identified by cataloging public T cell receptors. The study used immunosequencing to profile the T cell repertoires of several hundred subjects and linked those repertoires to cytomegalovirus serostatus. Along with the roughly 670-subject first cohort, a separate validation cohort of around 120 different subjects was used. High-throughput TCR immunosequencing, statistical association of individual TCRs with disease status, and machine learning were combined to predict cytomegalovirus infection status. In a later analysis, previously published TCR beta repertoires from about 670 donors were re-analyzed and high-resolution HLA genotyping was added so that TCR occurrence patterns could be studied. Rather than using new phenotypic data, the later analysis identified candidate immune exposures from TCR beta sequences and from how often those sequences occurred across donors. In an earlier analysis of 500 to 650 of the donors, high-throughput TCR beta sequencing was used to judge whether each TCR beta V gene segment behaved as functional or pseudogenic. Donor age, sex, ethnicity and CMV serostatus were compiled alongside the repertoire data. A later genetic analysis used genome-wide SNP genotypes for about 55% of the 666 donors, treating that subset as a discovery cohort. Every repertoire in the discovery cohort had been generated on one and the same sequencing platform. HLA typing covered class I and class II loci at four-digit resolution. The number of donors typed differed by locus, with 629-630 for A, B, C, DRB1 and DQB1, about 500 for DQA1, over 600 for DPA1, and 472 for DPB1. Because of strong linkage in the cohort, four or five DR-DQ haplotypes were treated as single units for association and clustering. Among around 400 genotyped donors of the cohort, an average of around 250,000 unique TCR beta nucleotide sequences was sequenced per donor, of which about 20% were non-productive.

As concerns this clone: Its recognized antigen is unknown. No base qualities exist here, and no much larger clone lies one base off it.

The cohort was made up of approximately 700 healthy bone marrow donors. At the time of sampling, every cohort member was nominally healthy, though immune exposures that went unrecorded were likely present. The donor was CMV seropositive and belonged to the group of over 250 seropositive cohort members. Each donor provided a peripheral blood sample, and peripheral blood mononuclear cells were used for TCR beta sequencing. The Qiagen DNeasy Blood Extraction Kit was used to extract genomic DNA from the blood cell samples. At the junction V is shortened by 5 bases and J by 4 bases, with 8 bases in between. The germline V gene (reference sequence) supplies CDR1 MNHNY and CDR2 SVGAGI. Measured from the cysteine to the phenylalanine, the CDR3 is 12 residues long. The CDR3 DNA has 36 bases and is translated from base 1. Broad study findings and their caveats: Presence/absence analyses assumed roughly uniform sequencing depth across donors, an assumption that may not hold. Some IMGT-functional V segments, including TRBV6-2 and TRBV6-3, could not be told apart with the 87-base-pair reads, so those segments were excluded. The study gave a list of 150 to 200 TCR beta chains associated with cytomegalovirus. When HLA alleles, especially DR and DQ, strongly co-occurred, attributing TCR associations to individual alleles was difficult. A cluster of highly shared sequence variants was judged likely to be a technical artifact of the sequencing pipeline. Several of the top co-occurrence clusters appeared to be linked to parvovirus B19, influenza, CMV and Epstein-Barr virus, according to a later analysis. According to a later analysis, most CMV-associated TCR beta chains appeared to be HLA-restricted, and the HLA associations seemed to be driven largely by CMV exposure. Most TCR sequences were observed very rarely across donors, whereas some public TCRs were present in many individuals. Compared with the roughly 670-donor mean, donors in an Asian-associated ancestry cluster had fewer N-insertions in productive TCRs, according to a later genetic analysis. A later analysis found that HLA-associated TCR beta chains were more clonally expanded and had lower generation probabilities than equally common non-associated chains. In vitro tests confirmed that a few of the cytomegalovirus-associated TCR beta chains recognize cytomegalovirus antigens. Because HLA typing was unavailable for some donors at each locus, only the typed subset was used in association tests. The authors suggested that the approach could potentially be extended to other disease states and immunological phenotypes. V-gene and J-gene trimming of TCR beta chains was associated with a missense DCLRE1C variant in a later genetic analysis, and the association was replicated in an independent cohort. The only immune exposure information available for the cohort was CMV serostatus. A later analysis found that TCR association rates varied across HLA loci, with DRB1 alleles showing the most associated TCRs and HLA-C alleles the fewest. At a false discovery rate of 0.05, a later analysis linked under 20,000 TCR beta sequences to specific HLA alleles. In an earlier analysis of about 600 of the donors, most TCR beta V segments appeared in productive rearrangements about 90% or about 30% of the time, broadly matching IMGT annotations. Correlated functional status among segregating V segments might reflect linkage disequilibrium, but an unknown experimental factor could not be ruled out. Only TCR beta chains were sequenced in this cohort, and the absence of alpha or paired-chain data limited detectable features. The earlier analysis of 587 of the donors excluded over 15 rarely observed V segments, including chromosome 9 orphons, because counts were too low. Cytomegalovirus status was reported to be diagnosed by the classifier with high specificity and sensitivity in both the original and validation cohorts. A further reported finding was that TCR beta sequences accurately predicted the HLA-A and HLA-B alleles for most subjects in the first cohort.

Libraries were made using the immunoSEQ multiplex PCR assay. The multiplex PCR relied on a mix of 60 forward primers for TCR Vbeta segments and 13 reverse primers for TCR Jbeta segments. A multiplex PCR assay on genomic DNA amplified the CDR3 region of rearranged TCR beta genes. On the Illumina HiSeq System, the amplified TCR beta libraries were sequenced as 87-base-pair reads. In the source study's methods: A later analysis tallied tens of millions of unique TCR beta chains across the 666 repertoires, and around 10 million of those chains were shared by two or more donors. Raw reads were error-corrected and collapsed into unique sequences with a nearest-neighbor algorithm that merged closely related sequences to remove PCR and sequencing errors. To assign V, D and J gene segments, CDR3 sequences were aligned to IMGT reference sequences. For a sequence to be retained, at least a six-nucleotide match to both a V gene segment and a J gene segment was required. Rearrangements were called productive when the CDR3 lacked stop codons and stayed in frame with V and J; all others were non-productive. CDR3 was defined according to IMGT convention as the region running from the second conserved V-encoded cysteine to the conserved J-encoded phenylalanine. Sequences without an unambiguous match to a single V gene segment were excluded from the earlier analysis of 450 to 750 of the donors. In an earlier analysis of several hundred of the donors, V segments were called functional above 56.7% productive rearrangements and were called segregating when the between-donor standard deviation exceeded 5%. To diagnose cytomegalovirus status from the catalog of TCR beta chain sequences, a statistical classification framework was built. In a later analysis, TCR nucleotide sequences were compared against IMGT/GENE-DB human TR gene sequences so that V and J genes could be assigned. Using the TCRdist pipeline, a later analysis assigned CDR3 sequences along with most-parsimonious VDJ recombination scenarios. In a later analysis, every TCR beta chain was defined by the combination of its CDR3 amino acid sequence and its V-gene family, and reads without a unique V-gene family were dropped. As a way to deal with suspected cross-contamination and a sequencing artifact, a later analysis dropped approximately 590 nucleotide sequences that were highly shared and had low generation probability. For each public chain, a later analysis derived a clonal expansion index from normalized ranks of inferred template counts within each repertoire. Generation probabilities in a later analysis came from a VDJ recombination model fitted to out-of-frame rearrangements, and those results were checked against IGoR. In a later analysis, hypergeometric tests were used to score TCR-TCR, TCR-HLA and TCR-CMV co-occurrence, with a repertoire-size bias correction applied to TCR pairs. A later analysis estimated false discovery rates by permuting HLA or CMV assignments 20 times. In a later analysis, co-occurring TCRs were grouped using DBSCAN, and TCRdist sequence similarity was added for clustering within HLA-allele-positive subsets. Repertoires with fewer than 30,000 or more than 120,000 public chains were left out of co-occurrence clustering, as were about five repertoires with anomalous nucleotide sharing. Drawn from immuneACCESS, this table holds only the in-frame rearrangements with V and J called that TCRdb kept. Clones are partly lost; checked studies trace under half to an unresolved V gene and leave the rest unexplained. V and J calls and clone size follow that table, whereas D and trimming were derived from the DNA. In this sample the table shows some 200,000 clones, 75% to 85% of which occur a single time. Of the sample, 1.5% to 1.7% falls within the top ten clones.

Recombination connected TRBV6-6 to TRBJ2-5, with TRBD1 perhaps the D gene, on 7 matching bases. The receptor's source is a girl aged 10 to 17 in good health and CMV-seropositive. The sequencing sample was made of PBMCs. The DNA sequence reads TGTGCCAGCAGTCAGGGGGGAGAGACCCAGTACTTC. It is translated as CASSQGGETQYF.